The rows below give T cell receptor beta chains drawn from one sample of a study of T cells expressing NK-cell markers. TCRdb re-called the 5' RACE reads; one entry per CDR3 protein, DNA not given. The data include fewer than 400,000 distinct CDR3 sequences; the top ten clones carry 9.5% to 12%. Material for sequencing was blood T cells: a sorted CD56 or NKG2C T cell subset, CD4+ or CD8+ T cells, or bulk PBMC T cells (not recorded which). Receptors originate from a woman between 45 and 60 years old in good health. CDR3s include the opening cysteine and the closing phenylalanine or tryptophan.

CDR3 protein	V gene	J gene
CATAAATNEKLFF	TRBV2	TRBJ1-4
CASSLASIALAKNIQYF	TRBV7-8	TRBJ2-4
CASSQDDSLKKTQYF	TRBV4-1	TRBJ2-5
CSASDSANTGELFF	TRBV20-1	TRBJ2-2
CATSTGRGEPQHF	TRBV24-1	TRBJ1-5
CASIPRGSNQPQHF	TRBV7-2	TRBJ1-5
CASSESPVNIAGGCYEQYF	TRBV25-1	TRBJ2-7
CASSLDSREVETQYF	TRBV11-1	TRBJ2-5
CATSRDRVKNTGELFF	TRBV15	TRBJ2-2
CASSRSLDWFSTDTQYF	TRBV12-3/TRBV12-4	TRBJ2-3
CASSGTSGTDTQYF	TRBV9	TRBJ2-3
CASSLVSGAWGSTEETQYF	TRBV11-2	TRBJ2-5
CASSPSGRTIYEQYF	TRBV5-1	TRBJ2-7
CASLGTGGYNEQFF	TRBV5-1	TRBJ2-1
CASSPRQGMKLVEAFF	TRBV7-9	TRBJ1-1
CASSYWGPQETQYF	TRBV6-2/TRBV6-3	TRBJ2-5
CASTRTPRNTDTQYF	TRBV5-1	TRBJ2-3
CASSRGQINTGELFF	TRBV12-3/TRBV12-4	TRBJ2-2
CATSETRTGNQPQHF	TRBV24-1	TRBJ1-5
CASSASGGMNEQFF	TRBV6-2/TRBV6-3	TRBJ2-1
CASSPGGRARTDTQYF	TRBV3-1	TRBJ2-3
CSAYGTGAQETQYF	TRBV20-1	TRBJ2-5
CSAQRELYEQFF	TRBV20-1	TRBJ2-1
CAWSRTSGRQDNEQFF	TRBV30	TRBJ2-1
CASSPGLAGGQATQYF	TRBV12-3/TRBV12-4	TRBJ2-5
CASSLGDGRYEAFF	TRBV5-1	TRBJ1-1
CASSLGTSNTGELFF	TRBV12-3/TRBV12-4	TRBJ2-2
CASSPGTEITGELFF	TRBV5-1	TRBJ2-2
CSVEEINGNTIYF	TRBV29-1	TRBJ1-3
CASMFGVTAFF	TRBV6-2/TRBV6-3	TRBJ1-1
CASSLVRSGSEAFF	TRBV5-1	TRBJ1-1
CASSLDGLAGGPSQETQYF	TRBV11-2	TRBJ2-5
CASSELASGFPNTGELFF	TRBV25-1	TRBJ2-2
CASRTERDEQYF	TRBV27	TRBJ2-7
CATSDRGDTGANVLTF	TRBV24-1	TRBJ2-6
CASSRFVRKGRDATQYF	TRBV5-6	TRBJ2-3
CASSQTAGAETQYF	TRBV28	TRBJ2-5
CASSPDSSYNEQFF	TRBV28	TRBJ2-1
CSAFGAGNTIYF	TRBV20-1	TRBJ1-3
CSVDRGPENSPLHF	TRBV29-1	TRBJ1-6
CATSGDPVNEQFF	TRBV24-1	TRBJ2-1